This T cell receptor beta chain originates from a study of T-cell reconstitution after alpha-beta-depleted transplantation in children. The germline CDR1 and CDR2 sequences are SGHRS and YFSETQ. The CDR3 runs to 16 residues. The V end was cut by 0 bases, the J end by 4 bases, with 15 bases between. During its preparation, the TCRbeta library received unique molecular identifiers. TCRdb recomputed calls from the PCR reads with MiXCR, one row per CDR3 protein. The table lists roughly 500,000 distinct CDR3 sequences, about a sixth of them singletons, with 3.3% in the top ten. The receptor comes from a human donor who donated a stem cell graft to a child with acute lymphoblastic leukemia. The source was PBMCs from the stem cell graft donor, collected from the stem cell graft. V and J are TRBV5-1 and TRBJ2-3; tentatively, D is TRBD1 or TRBD2 (5 bases each). CDR3 residues: CASSLGGTGGSDTQYF. The CDR3 DNA is TGCGCCAGCAGCTTGGGGGGGACCGGCGGGTCAGATACGCAGTATTTT.